This T cell receptor beta chain derives from a study of OX40 agonist ivuxolimab in advanced cancers. Study overall: Patients received the agonistic anti-OX40 (CD134) antibody ivuxolimab. Findings and caveats of the study: It was also the case that some nonresponders had low normalized T-cell clonal expansion.

As concerns this clone: Its target is unknown.

Libraries were prepared by immunoSEQ multiplex PCR; TCRdb keeps only in-frame clonotypes and omits some of them. The table has 80,000 or so clones, roughly 92% seen once; the top ten hold about 0.7%. This specimen consisted of CD4+ or CD8+ T cells sorted from blood, obtained in a trial of the OX40 agonist ivuxolimab. The clonotype was recovered from an adult with an advanced solid tumor such as melanoma, head and neck, liver or kidney cancer.

CDR3 DNA sequence: TGTGCCAGCTCACCTCGGACGGGTACCTACGAGCAGTACTTC. This translates into CASSPRTGTYEQYF. V is TRBV18 and J is TRBJ2-7, with D unclear. Per germline, CDR1 KGHSH and CDR2 LQKENI. V lost 3 bases to trimming and J lost 2 bases, with 11 bases between them. This CDR3 region has 14 residues.